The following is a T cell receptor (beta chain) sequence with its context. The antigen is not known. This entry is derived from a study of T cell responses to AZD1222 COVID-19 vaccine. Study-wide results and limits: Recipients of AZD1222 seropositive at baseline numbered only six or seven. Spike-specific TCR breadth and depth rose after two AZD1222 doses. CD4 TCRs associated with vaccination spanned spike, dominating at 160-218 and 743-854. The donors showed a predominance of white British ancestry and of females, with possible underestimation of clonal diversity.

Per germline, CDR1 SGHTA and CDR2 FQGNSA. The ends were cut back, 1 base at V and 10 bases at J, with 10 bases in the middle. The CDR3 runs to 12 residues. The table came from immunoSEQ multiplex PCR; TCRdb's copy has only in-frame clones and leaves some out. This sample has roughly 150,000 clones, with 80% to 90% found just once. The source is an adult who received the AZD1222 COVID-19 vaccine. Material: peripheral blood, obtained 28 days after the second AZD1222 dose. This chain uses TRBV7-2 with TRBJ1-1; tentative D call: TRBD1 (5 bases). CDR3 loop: CASSLDGRGAFF. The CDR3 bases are TGTGCCAGCAGCTTAGATGGTAGGGGAGCTTTCTTT.